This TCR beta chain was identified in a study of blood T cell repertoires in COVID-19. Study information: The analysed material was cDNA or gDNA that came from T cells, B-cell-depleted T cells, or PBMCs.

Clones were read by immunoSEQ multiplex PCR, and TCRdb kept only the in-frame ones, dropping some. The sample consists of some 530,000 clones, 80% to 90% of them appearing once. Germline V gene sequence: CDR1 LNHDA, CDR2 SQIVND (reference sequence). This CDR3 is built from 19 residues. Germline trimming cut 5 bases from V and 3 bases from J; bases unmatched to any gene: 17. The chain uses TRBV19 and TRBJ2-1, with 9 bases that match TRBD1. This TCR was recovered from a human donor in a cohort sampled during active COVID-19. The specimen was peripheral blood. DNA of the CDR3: TGTGCCAGTAGTCTGTTGGGACAGGGAGGGCACAGGGGCTACAATGAGCAGTTCTTC. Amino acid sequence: CASSLLGQGGHRGYNEQFF.